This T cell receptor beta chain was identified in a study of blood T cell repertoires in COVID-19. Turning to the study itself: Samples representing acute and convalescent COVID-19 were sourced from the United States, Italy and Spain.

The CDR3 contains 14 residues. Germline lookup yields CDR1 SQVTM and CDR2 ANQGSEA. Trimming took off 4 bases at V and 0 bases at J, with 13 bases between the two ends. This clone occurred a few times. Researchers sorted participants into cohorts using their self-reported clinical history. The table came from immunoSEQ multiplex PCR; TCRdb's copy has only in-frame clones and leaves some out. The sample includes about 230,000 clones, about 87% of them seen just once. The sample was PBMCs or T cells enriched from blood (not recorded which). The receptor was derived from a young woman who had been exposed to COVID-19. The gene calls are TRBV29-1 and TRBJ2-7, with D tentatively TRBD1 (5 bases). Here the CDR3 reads CSVGGDSSSYEQYF. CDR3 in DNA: TGCAGCGTTGGGGGTGACAGTTCCTCCTACGAGCAGTACTTC.